The subject of this entry is one TCR beta chain. The antigen this receptor binds is unknown. This sample stems from a study of cytomegalovirus exposure and HLA in healthy donors (dated by TCRdb to between 2016 and 2019). A note on the overall study: An earlier analysis of 587 of the donors reported 276 Gb of sequence data and about 120 million unique TCR beta sequences obtained from roughly 170 million T cells. About 280 gigabases of sequencing data and approximately 85 million unique TCR sequences were included in an early release covering roughly 600 HLA-typed donors. Among the approximately 420 genotyped donors, around 81% belonged to the genetic ancestry cluster associated with self-reported Caucasian donors. The aim of the study was to test whether cataloging public T cell receptors could identify signatures of past pathogen exposure. The T cell repertoires of under 700 subjects were profiled by immunosequencing and related to cytomegalovirus serostatus. Besides the first cohort of hundreds of subjects, a separate validation cohort made up of over a hundred different subjects was used. To predict cytomegalovirus infection status, the study combined high-throughput TCR immunosequencing, statistical association of individual TCRs with disease status, and machine learning. To study patterns of TCR occurrence, a later analysis re-analyzed previously published TCR beta repertoires from several hundred donors and added high-resolution HLA genotyping. Rather than using new phenotypic data, the later analysis identified candidate immune exposures from TCR beta sequences and from how often those sequences occurred across donors. To decide whether each TCR beta V gene segment behaved as functional or pseudogenic, an earlier analysis of 587 of the donors relied on high-throughput TCR beta sequencing. Donor age, sex, ethnicity and CMV serostatus were compiled alongside the repertoire data. In a later genetic analysis, genome-wide SNP genotypes for about 60% of the 666 donors were used, and that subset was treated as a discovery cohort. All discovery cohort repertoires had been generated on a single sequencing platform. HLA typing included class I and class II loci at four-digit resolution. Typing coverage varied by locus: about 620-630 donors for A, B, C, DRB1 and DQB1; roughly 500 for DQA1; some 610 for DPA1; roughly 450 for DPB1. Because of strong linkage in the cohort, four or five DR-DQ haplotypes were treated as single units for association and clustering. Among around 400 genotyped donors of the cohort, an average of around 240,000 unique TCR beta nucleotide sequences was sequenced per donor, of which roughly 18% were non-productive. What the research found in general, with its limitations: For the cohort, immune exposure information was limited to CMV serostatus. Because HLA typing was missing for some donors at each locus, association tests included only the typed subset. When HLA alleles, especially DR and DQ, strongly co-occurred, TCR associations were difficult to assign to individual alleles. In a later analysis, most CMV-associated TCR beta chains were found to appear HLA-restricted, with HLA associations seemingly driven largely by CMV exposure. While some public TCRs were present in many individuals, most TCR sequences turned up only very rarely across donors. In vitro tests confirmed that a few of the cytomegalovirus-associated TCR beta chains recognize cytomegalovirus antigens. Correlated functional status among segregating V segments might reflect linkage disequilibrium, but an unknown experimental factor could not be ruled out. Because counts were too low, roughly 18 rarely observed V segments, including chromosome 9 orphons, were left out of the earlier analysis of 500 to 650 of the donors. In a later analysis, some 18,000 TCR beta sequences were associated with specific HLA alleles at a false discovery rate of 0.05. Presence/absence analyses assumed roughly uniform sequencing depth across donors, an assumption that may not hold. In a later analysis, HLA-associated TCR beta chains showed more clonal expansion and lower generation probabilities than non-associated chains that were equally common. A group of highly shared sequence variants was considered likely to be a technical artifact of the sequencing pipeline. In a later analysis, the rate of TCR association differed among HLA loci, with DRB1 alleles having the most associated TCRs and HLA-C alleles having the fewest. A further reported finding was that TCR beta sequences accurately predicted the HLA-A and HLA-B alleles for most subjects in the first cohort. The study gave a list of more than 150 TCR beta chains associated with cytomegalovirus. Some IMGT-functional V segments, including TRBV6-2 and TRBV6-3, could not be told apart with the 87-base-pair reads, so those segments were excluded. An earlier analysis of around 500 of the donors showed that most TCR beta V segments appeared in productive rearrangements either about 90% or about 30% of the time, which broadly matched IMGT annotations. The classifier was reported to diagnose cytomegalovirus status with high specificity and sensitivity in both the original cohort and the validation cohort. It was suggested by the authors that the approach could potentially be generalized to other disease states and immunological phenotypes. In a later genetic analysis, a missense DCLRE1C variant was associated with V-gene and J-gene trimming of TCR beta chains, and the association was replicated in an independent cohort. The cohort was sequenced for TCR beta chains only, and without alpha or paired-chain data the features that could be detected were limited. In a later analysis, several top co-occurrence clusters were reported to appear linked to parvovirus B19, influenza, CMV and Epstein-Barr virus. According to a later genetic analysis, donors in an Asian-associated ancestry cluster had fewer N-insertions in productive TCRs than the approximately 670-donor mean.

Receptor libraries were prepared by the immunoSEQ multiplex PCR assay. The multiplex PCR relied on a mix of 60 forward primers for TCR Vbeta segments and 13 reverse primers for TCR Jbeta segments. Amplification of the CDR3 region of rearranged TCR beta genes was performed with a multiplex PCR assay on genomic DNA. Amplified TCR beta libraries were sequenced as 87-base-pair reads on the Illumina HiSeq System. Processing in the source paper ran as follows. A later analysis tallied 70 million to 100 million unique TCR beta chains across the 700 or so repertoires, and about 12 million of those chains were shared by two or more donors. Raw reads were error-corrected and collapsed into unique sequences with a nearest-neighbor algorithm that merged closely related sequences to remove PCR and sequencing errors. V, D and J gene segments were assigned by aligning CDR3 sequences to IMGT reference sequences. For a sequence to be retained, a match of at least six nucleotides to both a V gene segment and a J gene segment was required. A rearrangement counted as productive if the CDR3 had no stop codons and remained in frame with V and J, and every other rearrangement counted as non-productive. Following IMGT convention, CDR3 was defined as the stretch from the second conserved V-encoded cysteine up to the conserved J-encoded phenylalanine. Sequences without an unambiguous match to a single V gene segment were excluded from the earlier analysis of almost 600 of the donors. An earlier analysis of a few hundred of the donors called V segments functional above 56.7% productive rearrangements and segregating when the between-donor standard deviation exceeded 5%. A statistical classification framework was built to diagnose cytomegalovirus status from the catalog of TCR beta chain sequences. V and J gene assignment, in a later analysis, came from comparing TCR nucleotide sequences with IMGT/GENE-DB human TR gene sequences. The TCRdist pipeline was used in a later analysis to assign CDR3 sequences and most-parsimonious VDJ recombination scenarios. In a later analysis, every TCR beta chain was defined by the combination of its CDR3 amino acid sequence and its V-gene family, and reads without a unique V-gene family were dropped. In a later analysis, several hundred highly shared, low-generation-probability nucleotide sequences were removed to address suspected cross-contamination and a sequencing artifact. For each public chain, a later analysis derived a clonal expansion index from normalized ranks of inferred template counts within each repertoire. In a later analysis, generation probabilities were computed using a VDJ recombination model fitted to out-of-frame rearrangements, and the results were checked against IGoR. In a later analysis, TCR-TCR, TCR-HLA and TCR-CMV co-occurrence was scored with hypergeometric tests, and a repertoire-size bias correction was applied to TCR pairs. False discovery rates were estimated in a later analysis by permuting HLA or CMV assignments 20 times. In a later analysis, co-occurring TCRs were grouped using DBSCAN, with TCRdist sequence similarity added in when clustering inside HLA-allele-positive subsets. Repertoires with fewer than 30,000 or more than 120,000 public chains were left out of co-occurrence clustering, as were five repertoires with anomalous nucleotide sharing. TCRdb holds this immuneACCESS table with in-frame rearrangements only. Some clones are missing; in checked studies, unresolved V genes explain under half, and the rest has no known cause. V, J and clone size derive from that table, while D and trimming were established from the DNA sequence. Per the sample table, the count is tens of thousands of clones. Over 2% of the sample rests with the top ten.

CDR1 and CDR2, per the germline V gene, are SGHDT and YYEEEE. The CDR3 starts with the cysteine, ends with the phenylalanine, and has 14 residues. CDR3 DNA only is kept here, 42 bases in frame from base 1. Here V drops 0 bases and J drops 7 bases, and the junction holds 6 bases not matched to any gene. The cohort was made up of 666 healthy bone marrow donors. At the time of sampling, all cohort members were nominally healthy, though unrecorded immune exposures were likely present. The donor was CMV seronegative and was included in the group of a few hundred seronegative cohort members. A peripheral blood sample was collected from each donor, and TCR beta sequencing was performed on peripheral blood mononuclear cells. The Qiagen DNeasy Blood Extraction Kit was used to extract genomic DNA from the blood cell samples.

The receptor comes from a female donor in good health and CMV-seronegative. The sequence links TRBV5-6 to TRBJ1-2; 7 central nucleotides agree with TRBD1. The sequenced sample was PBMCs. CDR3 region: CASSLAPQGSGYTF. The DNA reads as follows: TGTGCCAGCAGCTTGGCCCCACAGGGGTCTGGCTACACCTTC.